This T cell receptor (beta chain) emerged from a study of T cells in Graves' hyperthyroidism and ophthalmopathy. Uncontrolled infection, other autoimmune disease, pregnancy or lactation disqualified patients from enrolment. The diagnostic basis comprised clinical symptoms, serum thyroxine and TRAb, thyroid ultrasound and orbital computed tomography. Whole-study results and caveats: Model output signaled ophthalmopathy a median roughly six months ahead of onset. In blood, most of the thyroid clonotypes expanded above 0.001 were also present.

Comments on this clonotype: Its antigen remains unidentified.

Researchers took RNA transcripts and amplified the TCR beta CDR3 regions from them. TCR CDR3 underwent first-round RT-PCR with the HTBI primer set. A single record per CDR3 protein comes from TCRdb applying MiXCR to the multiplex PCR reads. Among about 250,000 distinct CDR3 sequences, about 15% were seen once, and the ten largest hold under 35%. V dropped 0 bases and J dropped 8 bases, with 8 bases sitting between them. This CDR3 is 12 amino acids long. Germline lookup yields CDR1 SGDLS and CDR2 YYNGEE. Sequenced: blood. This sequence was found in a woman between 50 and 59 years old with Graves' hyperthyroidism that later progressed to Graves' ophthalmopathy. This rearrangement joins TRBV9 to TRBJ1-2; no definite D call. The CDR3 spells CASSVEGLGYTF. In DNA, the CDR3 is TGTGCCAGCAGCGTAGAAGGGCTAGGCTACACCTTC.